Presented here are 20 T cell receptor beta chains from one specimen sequenced in a study of blood T cell repertoires in COVID-19. Assay: immunoSEQ multiplex PCR; the TCRdb copy retains only in-frame clones and omits some. This table holds approximately 130,000 clones, around 85% found once. Sequenced: peripheral blood. The receptors shown here come from a woman aged 45-65 years who had recovered from COVID-19.

This clone showed up just a few times. This chain joins TRBV18 and TRBJ2-7, with D possibly matching TRBD1 (6 bases). CDR1 is KGHSH, CDR2 LQKENI, per germline. CDR3 length equals 13 residues. Trimming stripped 6 bases from V and 3 bases from J, with 12 bases between. In DNA, the CDR3 is TGTGCCAGCTCTGAAAGGGGGAACTACGAGCAGTACTTC. This codes for CASSERGNYEQYF.

The chain couples TRBV4-1 to TRBJ1-1, with 8 bases lining up with TRBD1. V shed 0 bases and J 7 bases; nucleotides not matched to a gene: 4. There are 14 residues in the CDR3. Germline-derived CDR1 and CDR2 are MGHRA and YSYEKL. As DNA, the CDR3 is TGCGCCAGCAGCCAAGAGCGACAGGGGCGTGAAGCTTTCTTT. It specifies CASSQERQGREAFF.

The rearrangement joins TRBV29-1 to TRBJ2-7, with 7 nucleotides matching TRBD2. The CDR3 loop spans 13 amino acids. CDR1 and CDR2 (germline): SQVTM, ANQGSEA. The ends lost 4 bases at V and 3 bases at J; junction bases unmatched: 6. The CDR3 spells CSVVPSGFYEQYF. The CDR3 nucleotides read TGCAGCGTTGTGCCTAGCGGATTCTACGAGCAGTACTTC.

This clone has a single count. V and J are TRBV25-1 and TRBJ2-7, with D perhaps matching TRBD1 (6 bases). The germline V gene has CDR1 MGHDK and CDR2 SYGVNS. With 10 bases removed from V and 1 base from J, the gap between germline ends came to 14 bases. The CDR3 sequence is 13 residues long. The CDR3 is CATGAPGSYEQYF. The CDR3 DNA follows: TGTGCCACAGGGGCCCCGGGGTCCTACGAGCAGTACTTC.

The J gene is TRBJ1-2, the V gene TRBV19; D call uncertain. Germline V CDR1 and CDR2: LNHDA, SQIVND (reference sequence). V dropped 6 bases and J dropped 8 bases, with 10 bases sitting between them. CDR3 size: 11 residues. CDR3 bases: TGTGCCAGTAGCACCAACTGGGGCTACACCTTC. Its protein product is CASSTNWGYTF.

The CDR3 region is CASSYWTGGTEAFF. The CDR3 DNA follows: TGTGCCAGCAGTTACTGGACCGGGGGGACTGAAGCTTTCTTT. The rearrangement links TRBV6-2 or TRBV6-3 to TRBJ1-1, with D perhaps matching TRBD1 (5 bases). With 1 base removed from V and 5 bases from J, the gap between germline ends came to 11 bases. CDR3 size: 14 residues. Germline loops: CDR1 MNHEY, CDR2 SVGEGT.

The V call is TRBV7-2, the J call TRBJ2-3; 7 positions agree with TRBD2. The CDR3 has 16 residues. In germline, CDR1 is SGHTA, CDR2 FQGNSA. The J segment lost 3 bases and the V segment lost 3 bases, leaving 9 bases of the junction unmatched. The CDR3 nucleotides read TGTGCCAGCAGCTTCCAAGCTAGCGGCGGTACAGATACGCAGTATTTT. Amino acid sequence: CASSFQASGGTDTQYF.

The chain couples TRBV5-4 to TRBJ2-5, with 7 positions matching TRBD1. CDR3 size: 13 residues. CDR1 is SGHNT and CDR2 is YYREEE in the germline V gene (reference sequence). Trimming at V came to 5 bases and at J to 3 bases, leaving 4 bases not matched to a gene. In DNA form, the CDR3 reads TGTGCCAGCAGTTTTACAGGGGAAGAGACCCAGTACTTC. Translating gives CASSFTGEETQYF.

The chain links TRBV24-1 to TRBJ1-2; D not certain. V was trimmed by 0 bases and J by 5 bases, leaving 6 bases between them. Germline loops: CDR1 KGHDR, CDR2 SFDVKD. The CDR3 loop spans 13 amino acids. The DNA of the CDR3 is TGTGCCACCAGTGATTTGCCCGTTTATGGCTACACCTTC. Its translation: CATSDLPVYGYTF.

The V call is TRBV28, the J call TRBJ1-6; TRBD1 agrees at 8 bases. Germline V gene data show CDR1 as MDHEN and CDR2 as SYDVKM. V shed 3 bases, J shed 16 bases, and the junction held 14 bases outside the gene matches. The CDR3 consists of 15 residues. The CDR3 protein is CASSFEDRDRNGLHF. For the CDR3, the DNA is TGTGCCAGCAGTTTCGAGGACAGGGACCGTAACGGTCTCCACTTT.

This sequence joins TRBV19 and TRBJ1-1; D gene unclear. The ends were cut back, 7 bases at V and 0 bases at J, with 9 bases in the middle. CDR1 and CDR2 (germline): LNHDA, SQIVND (reference sequence). The CDR3 consists of 13 residues. The CDR3, as DNA: TGTGCCAGTACCGAGGCTTTGAACACTGAAGCTTTCTTT. It encodes CASTEALNTEAFF. Together with reference TRBV19 and TRBJ1-1, the CDR3 gives the full variable domain: DGGITQSPKYLFRKEGQNVTLSCEQNLNHDAMYWYRQDPGQGLRLIYYSQIVNDFQKGDIAEGYSVSREKKESFPLTVTSAQKNPTAFYLCASTEALNTEAFFGQGTRLTVV.

This chain uses TRBV19 with TRBJ1-2; D may be TRBD1 (5 bases). This CDR3 contains 15 residues. Germline values: CDR1 LNHDA, CDR2 SQIVND (reference sequence). The V gene lost 5 bases and the J gene lost 6 bases, with 19 bases spanning the gap. CDR3 DNA: TGTGCCAGTAGTCTCCCCCAGGGATGGGGTGATGGCTACACCTTC. This gives the protein CASSLPQGWGDGYTF.

V gene TRBV7-9 combines with J gene TRBJ1-2; D gene uncertain. Germline lookup yields CDR1 SEHNR and CDR2 FQNEAQ (reference sequence). The CDR3 length is 13 residues. The V gene lost 3 bases and the J gene lost 8 bases, with 13 bases spanning the gap. The CDR3, as DNA: TGTGCCAGCAGCTTGCCGGGAGTATGGGGCTACACCTTC. It is translated as CASSLPGVWGYTF.

The chain links TRBV30 to TRBJ2-7; 7 bases match TRBD1. Per germline, CDR1 GTSNPN and CDR2 SVGIG (reference sequence). Trimming removed 2 bases from V and 7 bases from J; junction bases left unmatched: 11. The CDR3 totals 14 residues. The CDR3 coding sequence is TGTGCCTGGAGTCCGATCTCGACAGGGAAAGAGCAGTACTTC. It codes for CAWSPISTGKEQYF.

The gene calls are TRBV5-5 and TRBJ2-2; 11 positions match TRBD2. Germline values: CDR1 SGHKS, CDR2 YYEKEE (reference sequence). V lost 5 bases to trimming and J lost 3 bases; unmatched junction nucleotides: 6. The CDR3 runs to 16 residues. As DNA, the CDR3 is TGTGCCAGCAGTCTGGGACTAGCGGACCACACCGGGGAGCTGTTTTTT. It codes for CASSLGLADHTGELFF.

The chain uses TRBV5-8 and TRBJ2-3, with 8 bases aligning to TRBD2. The junction had 10 bases not matched to a gene; V was cut back by 4 bases and J by 6 bases. The CDR3 sequence is 15 residues long. The germline V gene encodes CDR1 SGHTS and CDR2 YDEGEE. The CDR3: CASSPGPGGSDTQYF. The CDR3 DNA sequence: TGTGCCAGCAGCCCCGGGCCGGGGGGGTCTGATACGCAGTATTTT.

This clone appeared once. The chain is built from TRBV7-2 and TRBJ2-1; 8 positions match TRBD2. Germline-derived CDR1 and CDR2 are SGHTA and FQGNSA. The J segment lost 12 bases and the V segment lost 0 bases, leaving 1 base of the junction unmatched. The CDR3 spans 12 residues. The CDR3 spells CASSLARGGQFF. CDR3 in DNA: TGTGCCAGCAGCTTAGCTCGGGGGGGGCAGTTCTTC.

The chain is built from TRBV2 and TRBJ2-5, with D tentatively TRBD2 (7 bases). V lost 6 bases and J lost 2, with 13 bases in between. The germline CDR1 and CDR2 sequences are SNHLY and FYNNEI. This CDR3 spans 14 amino acids. The CDR3 coding sequence is TGTGCCAGCAGAAGGGGGGGGGATCAAGAGACCCAGTACTTC. It specifies CASRRGGDQETQYF. Full variable domain (rest looked up from reference TRBV2 and TRBJ2-5): EPEVTQTPSHQVTQMGQEVILRCVPISNHLYFYWYRQILGQKVEFLVSFYNNEISEKSEIFDDQFSVERPDGSNFTLKIRSTKLEDSAMYFCASRRGGDQETQYFGPGTRLLVL.

CDR3 protein: CASASASTDTQYF. CDR3 nucleotide sequence: TGCGCCAGCGCTAGCGCTAGCACAGATACGCAGTATTTT. The J gene is TRBJ2-3, the V gene TRBV4-1; possible D gene TRBD2, 6 bases. Trimming removed 8 bases from V and 0 bases from J, with 9 bases in between. There are 13 residues in the CDR3. Germline lookup yields CDR1 MGHRA and CDR2 YSYEKL.

Only a few counts were recorded for this clone. This chain joins TRBV7-3 and TRBJ2-1, with TRBD2 as a possible D gene (6 bases). This CDR3 has 16 amino acids. V was shortened by 4 bases and J by 7 bases, with 20 bases between the two germline ends. Germline CDR1 reads SGHTA; CDR2 reads FQGTGA. CDR3 bases: TGTGCCAGCAGCTATACTAGCATGGGGAGCGGAAATGAGCAGTTCTTC. This gives the protein CASSYTSMGSGNEQFF.